This TCR beta chain comes out of a study of CD8 T cells in Susac syndrome. General study findings and limits: It was acknowledged in the study that its TCR sequencing and HLA analysis involved a relatively small number of individuals.

The authors sequenced TCR beta from blood CD8+ and CD4+ T cells. Turning to this clonotype: Antigen specificity is unknown.

Reverse transcription used roughly 0.5 to 1 ug RNA and random hexamers. TCRdb re-analysed the immunoSEQ multiplex PCR reads in MiXCR, keeping a single row per CDR3 protein. The sample consists of around 150,000 distinct CDR3 sequences, about 95% of them appearing once. V lost 5 bases to trimming and J lost 7 bases; unmatched junction nucleotides: 7. Per the germline V gene, CDR1 is GTSNPN and CDR2 is SVGIG (reference sequence). The CDR3 totals 14 residues. The J gene is TRBJ2-3, the V gene TRBV30, with 12 bases that match TRBD2. Specimen: CD4+ T cells from PBMCs. This TCR came from a human donor in good health. The CDR3 reads CAWAGTSGPYTQYF. The CDR3 DNA reads TGTGCCTGGGCCGGGACTAGCGGGCCATATACGCAGTATTTT. Full variable domain (outside the CDR3, taken from reference TRBV30 and TRBJ2-3): SQTIHQWPATLVQPVGSPLSLECTVEGTSNPNLYWYRQAAGRGLQLLFYSVGIGQISSEVPQNLSASRPQDRQFILSSKKLLLSDSGFYLCAWAGTSGPYTQYFGPGTRLTVL.